This T cell receptor (beta chain) is from a study of a mutant IDH1 vaccine in newly diagnosed glioma. In the study overall: Averaging 40.4 years of age, treated patients were approximately 62% male and about 38% female.

The CDR3 sequence is 17 residues long. Germline-derived CDR1 and CDR2 are MNHNS and SASEGT. V lost 3 bases and J 0 bases, leaving 15 bases between the germline ends. Generated by immunoSEQ multiplex PCR, the TCRdb table keeps only in-frame clones and is missing some. Here the sample spans 100,000 to 120,000 clones, roughly 90% being singletons. On this clone: Its antigen remains unknown.

The time point denotes: week 11, during vaccination. Alongside topical imiquimod, each dose of vaccine comprised 300 ug of mutant IDH1 20-mer peptide. This clonotype was obtained from a woman aged 50 to 60 with glioma. This specimen consisted of PBMCs, obtained from a glioma patient whose treatment included an IDH1 peptide vaccine. The chain recombines TRBV6-1 with TRBJ1-5, with D possibly TRBD1 on 5 matching bases. This chain's CDR3 is CASSDIRWGFSNQPQHF. For the CDR3, the DNA is TGTGCCAGCAGTGACATCCGATGGGGGTTTAGCAATCAGCCCCAGCATTTT.